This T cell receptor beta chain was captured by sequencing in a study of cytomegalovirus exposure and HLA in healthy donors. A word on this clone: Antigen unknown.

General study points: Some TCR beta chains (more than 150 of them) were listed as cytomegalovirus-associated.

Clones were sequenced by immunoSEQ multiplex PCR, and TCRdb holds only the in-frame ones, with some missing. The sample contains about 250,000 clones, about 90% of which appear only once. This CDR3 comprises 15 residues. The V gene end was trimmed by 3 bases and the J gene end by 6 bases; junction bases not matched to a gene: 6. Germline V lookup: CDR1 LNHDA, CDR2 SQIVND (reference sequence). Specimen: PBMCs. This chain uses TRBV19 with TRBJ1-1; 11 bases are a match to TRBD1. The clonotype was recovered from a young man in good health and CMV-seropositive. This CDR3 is CASSILGQGAPEAFF. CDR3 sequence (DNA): TGTGCCAGTAGTATTCTCGGACAGGGGGCCCCTGAAGCTTTCTTT.